This T cell receptor beta chain was found in a study of identical twins. Study observations and caveats: Whereas memory repertoires showed no such difference, abundant cord blood beta clonotypes carried fewer insertions. It was out-of-frame TCR alpha sharing in monozygotic twins that models underestimated.

Template switching, a step in the protocol, added a universal primer site, and cDNA carried unique molecular identifiers. TCRdb independently ran MiXCR on the 5' RACE reads; one entry per CDR3 protein. The table includes fewer than 350,000 distinct CDR3 sequences, about 8.9% detected once. Regarding this clonotype: Its cognate antigen is unknown.

Healthy Caucasians provided all donations. The sample also formed part of further work on yellow fever vaccine responses in identical twins.

The TCR originated in a woman between 18 and 29 years old in good health. Sequenced: memory (CD45RO+) T cells sorted from blood.

CDR3 sequence: CASSFAESGELFF. In DNA, the CDR3 is TGCGCCAGCAGCTTTGCAGAATCCGGGGAGCTGTTTTTT. The chain links TRBV5-1 to TRBJ2-2; no definite D call. CDR3 length: 13 amino acids. The germline CDR1 and CDR2 sequences are SGHRS and YFSETQ. V was pared by 2 bases and J by 6 bases, with 8 bases between.